This T cell receptor (beta chain) was captured by sequencing in a study of blood T cell repertoires in COVID-19. J lost 7 bases, V lost 8 bases, and 7 bases had no gene match. The CDR3 length is 13 residues. Germline-derived CDR1 and CDR2 are LNHDA and SQIVND (reference sequence). The repertoire was sequenced with immunoSEQ multiplex PCR; TCRdb's copy has only in-frame clones and lacks some. The table has 120,000 to 150,000 clones, roughly 80% seen once. This TCR was recovered from a human donor in a cohort sampled during active COVID-19. The J gene is TRBJ2-1, the V gene TRBV19; 8 positions match TRBD1. The material sequenced was peripheral blood. The CDR3 sequence is CASEGDRTNEQFF. The CDR3 nucleotides are TGTGCCAGTGAGGGGGACAGGACTAATGAGCAGTTCTTC.